This record concerns one T cell receptor beta chain sequence. Its antigen is currently unknown. The data belong to a study of shared clonotypes between healthy human individuals. General study findings and limits: Even with large depth, rarefaction showed that sorted-subset sequencing was incomplete.

Sequencing was performed with immunoSEQ multiplex PCR; in TCRdb, only in-frame clones are kept and a portion is missing. The table records around 2.1 million clones, approximately 94% of them present only once. CD4+ cells yielded CD45RA+ naive and CD45RA-negative memory subsets. The germline V gene encodes CDR1 SGHNT and CDR2 YYREEE (reference sequence). Trimming pared 4 bases from V and 7 bases from J, leaving 6 bases between. The CDR3 extends over 12 amino acids. This chain connects TRBV5-4 to TRBJ1-6; D not resolved. The TCR originated in a man younger than 35 in good health. Sequenced material: naive CD4+ T cells sorted from blood. Subset of the sample: CD45RA+ positively selected. CDR3: CASSNGNSPLHF. CDR3 DNA: TGTGCCAGCAGCAACGGGAATTCACCCCTCCACTTT.